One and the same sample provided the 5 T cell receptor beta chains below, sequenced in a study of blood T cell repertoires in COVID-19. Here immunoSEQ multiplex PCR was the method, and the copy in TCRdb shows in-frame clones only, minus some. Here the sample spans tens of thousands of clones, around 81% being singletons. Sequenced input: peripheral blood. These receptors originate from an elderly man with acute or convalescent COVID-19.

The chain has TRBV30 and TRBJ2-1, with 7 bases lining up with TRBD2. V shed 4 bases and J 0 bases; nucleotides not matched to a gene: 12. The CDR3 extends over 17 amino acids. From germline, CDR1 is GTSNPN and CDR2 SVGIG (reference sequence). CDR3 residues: CAWTGVGRGSSYNEQFF. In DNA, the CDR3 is TGTGCCTGGACCGGAGTCGGGCGCGGGAGCTCCTACAATGAGCAGTTCTTC.

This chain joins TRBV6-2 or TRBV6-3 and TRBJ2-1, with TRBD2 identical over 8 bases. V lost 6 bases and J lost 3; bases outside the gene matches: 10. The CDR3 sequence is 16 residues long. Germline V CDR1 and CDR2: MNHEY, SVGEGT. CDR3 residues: CASSPPIAGIYNEQFF. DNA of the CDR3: TGTGCCAGCAGCCCCCCGATAGCGGGGATCTACAATGAGCAGTTCTTC.

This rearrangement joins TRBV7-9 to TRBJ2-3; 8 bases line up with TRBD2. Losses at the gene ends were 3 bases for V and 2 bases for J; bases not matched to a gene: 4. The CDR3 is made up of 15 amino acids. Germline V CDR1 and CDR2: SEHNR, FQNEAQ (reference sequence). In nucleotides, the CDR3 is TGTGCCAGCAGCTTGACTAGCGAAAACACAGATACGCAGTATTTT. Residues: CASSLTSENTDTQYF.

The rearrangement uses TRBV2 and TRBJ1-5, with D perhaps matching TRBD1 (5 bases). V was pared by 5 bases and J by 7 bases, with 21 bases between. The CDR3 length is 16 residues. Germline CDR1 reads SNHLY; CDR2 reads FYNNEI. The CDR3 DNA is TGTGCCAGCAGTACCGGGACTCCTTCCCTGGGGCAGCCCCAGCATTTT. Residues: CASSTGTPSLGQPQHF.

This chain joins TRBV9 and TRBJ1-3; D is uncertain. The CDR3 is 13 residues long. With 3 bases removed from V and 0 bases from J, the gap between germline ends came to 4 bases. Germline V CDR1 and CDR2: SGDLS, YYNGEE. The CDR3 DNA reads TGTGCCAGCAGCGCCAACTCTGGAAACACCATATATTTT. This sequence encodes CASSANSGNTIYF.